One sample yielded the 14 T cell receptor beta chains listed below, sequenced in a study of blood T cell repertoires in COVID-19 (dated by TCRdb to 2020 to 2021). Receptors were amplified or captured by the immunoSEQ multiplex PCR assay. In TCRdb, the immuneACCESS table is reduced to in-frame sequences with V and J assigned. These tables do not hold every clone; where another copy was compared, an unresolved V gene accounts for under half, and the others remain unexplained. This sample comprises hundreds of thousands of clones, 89% of them detected only once. The biggest ten clones account for roughly an eighth of the sample. Sequencing was carried out using peripheral blood. Receptor source: a woman aged 55-69 years with acute or convalescent COVID-19.

The V call is TRBV9, the J call TRBJ2-7; possible D gene TRBD2, 6 bases. Trimming stripped 4 bases from V and 1 base from J, with 9 bases between. CDR1 SGDLS and CDR2 YYNGEE come from the germline V gene. CDR3 length: 13 amino acids. CDR3 sequence: CASSPGGSYEQYF. The CDR3 nucleotides read TGTGCCAGCAGCCCCGGGGGATCCTACGAGCAGTACTTC.

Worth noting for this clone: This sample includes further DNA sequences coding for the same CDR3. The chain couples TRBV5-5 to TRBJ1-5, with D possibly being TRBD1 (5 bases). The CDR3 length is 12 residues. V shed 4 bases and J shed 5 bases, with 7 bases lying between them. Germline loops: CDR1 SGHKS, CDR2 YYEKEE (reference sequence). The CDR3 nucleotides read TGTGCCAGCAGCCCCAGGGATCAGCCCCAGCATTTT. Residues: CASSPRDQPQHF.

This chain joins TRBV7-3 and TRBJ1-1; TRBD1 matches 7 bases. This CDR3 has 13 amino acids. The trim removed 3 bases at V and 10 bases at J, leaving 8 bases unmatched. Germline V CDR1 and CDR2: SGHTA, FQGTGA. CDR3 residues: CASSLYRDSLAFF. The DNA of the CDR3 is TGTGCCAGCAGCTTGTACCGGGACAGTTTAGCTTTCTTT. The full variable domain, completed using reference TRBV7-3 and TRBJ1-1, is GAGVSQTPSNKVTEKGKYVELRCDPISGHTALYWYRQSLGQGPEFLIYFQGTGAADDSGLPNDRFFAVRPEGSVSTLKIQRTERGDSAVYLCASSLYRDSLAFFGQGTRLTVV.

The V gene is TRBV4-3, the J gene TRBJ1-3; D is unclear. V was cut by 4 bases and J by 2 bases, with 12 bases left in between. Germline V gene sequence: CDR1 LGHNA, CDR2 YSLEER. The length of the CDR3 is 15 residues. CDR3 in amino acids: CASSPQEEPGNTIYF. The CDR3 DNA is TGCGCCAGCAGCCCTCAGGAGGAGCCTGGAAACACCATATATTTT.

V gene TRBV10-3 combines with J gene TRBJ2-5, with 8 bases fitting TRBD1. This CDR3 is 13 amino acids long. Germline V CDR1 and CDR2: ENHRY, SYGVKD. J lost 3 bases, V lost 5 bases, and 2 bases had no gene match. The CDR3 loop is CAISLTGEETQYF. Here the CDR3 DNA reads TGTGCCATCAGTTTGACAGGGGAAGAGACCCAGTACTTC.

The chain is built from TRBV5-4 and TRBJ2-5; 9 positions agree with TRBD1. J gave up 5 bases and V 0 bases, and 5 bases lay outside the gene matches. CDR3 length equals 15 residues. CDR1 and CDR2 from the germline V gene are SGHNT and YYREEE (reference sequence). For the CDR3, the DNA is TGTGCCAGCAGCTTGGGGACAGGGGACGTGGAGACCCAGTACTTC. Protein product: CASSLGTGDVETQYF.

The rearrangement links TRBV7-9 to TRBJ2-3; a weak D match, TRBD2 (6 bases). CDR3 size: 14 residues. Trimming left V 1 base short and J 5 bases short, with 10 bases between. Germline V gene data show CDR1 as SEHNR and CDR2 as FQNEAQ (reference sequence). The CDR3: CASSLERRGDTQYF. The DNA for the CDR3 is TGTGCCAGCAGCTTAGAGCGGAGGGGAGATACGCAGTATTTT.

The genes are TRBV28 and TRBJ1-5; D gene uncertain. V was trimmed by 5 bases and J by 15 bases, leaving 17 bases between them. The CDR3 runs to 12 residues. Germline V lookup: CDR1 MDHEN, CDR2 SYDVKM. CDR3 DNA sequence: TGTGCCAGCAGTCACCGGGATCCTAGGCGGCATTTT. Residues: CASSHRDPRRHF.

The chain is built from TRBV19 and TRBJ1-3; no definite D call. The CDR3 sequence is 13 residues long. Germline CDR1 is LNHDA and CDR2 is SQIVND (reference sequence). DNA for the CDR3: TGTGCGTCGGAGACGGTGCCTGGAAACACCATATATTTT. Its protein product is CASETVPGNTIYF.

The genes are TRBV5-6 and TRBJ2-3; 11 bases match TRBD2. The CDR3 is 17 residues long. Trimming cost V 2 bases and J 2 bases; bases outside gene matches: 7. Germline CDR1 is SGHDT and CDR2 is YYEEEE. CDR3 DNA sequence: TGTGCCAGCAGCTTCTCCGGGACTAGCGGAAACACAGATACGCAGTATTTT. Protein: CASSFSGTSGNTDTQYF.

The gene calls are TRBV28 and TRBJ2-7; the D gene is possibly TRBD1 (5 bases). Looked up from germline, CDR1 is MDHEN and CDR2 is SYDVKM. Trimming took off 3 bases at V and 5 bases at J, with 17 bases between the two ends. The CDR3 consists of 15 residues. This chain's CDR3 is CASSFQGWTADEQYF. CDR3 nucleotide sequence: TGTGCCAGCAGTTTTCAGGGTTGGACGGCCGACGAGCAGTACTTC.

This clone has a single count. The chain is built from TRBV2 and TRBJ2-2; D gene ambiguous. V lost 4 bases to trimming and J lost 5 bases, with 5 bases between them. Germline V CDR1 and CDR2: SNHLY, FYNNEI. The CDR3 spans 12 residues. The CDR3 loop reads CASSGQTGELFF. CDR3 coding DNA: TGTGCCAGCAGTGGGCAGACCGGGGAGCTGTTTTTT.

CDR3 coding DNA: TGTGCCAGCAGCTTAGGACACCGTGAGACCCAGTACTTC. Its protein product is CASSLGHRETQYF. V is TRBV7-6 and J is TRBJ2-5; unclear D gene. This CDR3 is built from 13 residues. Germline CDR1 and CDR2: SGHVS and FNYEAQ. The germline V and J ends were trimmed by 1 base and 5 bases, with 8 bases remaining between them.

This chain joins TRBV3-1 (or the pseudogene TRBV3-2) and TRBJ1-6; D is perhaps TRBD1 (5 bases). Germline V CDR1 and CDR2: LGHDT, YNNKEL (reference sequence). V was pared by 1 base and J by 9 bases, with 10 bases between. The CDR3 has 14 residues. CDR3 region: CASSQGSGISPLHF. The CDR3 region has the DNA TGTGCCAGCAGCCAAGGTTCAGGGATTTCACCCCTCCACTTT.